The sequence of this TCR beta chain was determined in a study of T-cell reconstitution after alpha-beta-depleted transplantation in children. Preparation of the TCRbeta library was carried out with unique molecular identifiers. TCRdb independently ran MiXCR on the PCR reads; one entry per CDR3 protein. The sample contains about 58,000 distinct CDR3 sequences, approximately 43% of which appear only once. There are a few counts of this clonotype. The V end was cut by 6 bases, the J end by 7 bases, with 12 bases between. CDR3 size: 13 residues. This material consisted of PBMCs, mostly from graft donor cells, taken 360 days after TCRalphabeta/CD19-depleted stem cell transplant. This chain joins TRBV12-3 or TRBV12-4 and TRBJ2-2, with D unresolved. The sequence derives from a male patient aged 10-17 years who had a stem cell transplant for acute lymphoblastic leukemia, so the T cells may come from the graft donor. The CDR3 sequence: CASSRTPVGELFF. CDR3 coding DNA: TGTGCCAGCAGCCGGACCCCCGTCGGGGAGCTGTTTTTT.